Following are 8 T cell receptor beta chains from one sample sequenced in a study of PD-L1 blockade in urothelial cancer. This table comes from immunoSEQ multiplex PCR, and its TCRdb copy is limited to in-frame clones, with some not included. The sample has 50,000 to 70,000 clones, approximately 75% seen once. Stated time point: pretreatment peripheral blood. The specimen comprised PBMCs, sampled around atezolizumab (anti-PD-L1) treatment. Receptors were obtained from a man in his 70s with urothelial cancer.

This rearrangement joins TRBV27 to TRBJ1-2; D uncertain. Germline values: CDR1 MNHEY, CDR2 SMNVEV (reference sequence). This CDR3 is built from 14 residues. Trimming took off 5 bases at V and 0 bases at J, with 10 bases between the two ends. The CDR3 sequence: CASSLRVANYGYTF. The CDR3 DNA reads TGTGCCAGCAGTCTTCGGGTAGCTAACTATGGCTACACCTTC.

The chain is built from TRBV29-1 and TRBJ1-2; 8 bases are a match to TRBD1. CDR1 and CDR2 from the germline V gene are SQVTM and ANQGSEA. The CDR3 runs 12 residues. Germline trimming cut 4 bases from V and 8 bases from J; bases unmatched to any gene: 6. The CDR3 here is CSVVTGDVGYTF. DNA for the CDR3: TGCAGCGTTGTGACAGGGGATGTAGGCTACACCTTC.

This chain joins TRBV7-9 and TRBJ1-1; D is undetermined. The V and J ends lost 2 bases and 2 bases respectively, with 6 bases between them. The V gene's germline CDR1 is SEHNR and CDR2 FQNEAQ (reference sequence). The CDR3 is 13 amino acids. CDR3 in amino acids: CASSLTANTEAFF. The CDR3 nucleotides are TGTGCCAGCAGCTTAACAGCTAACACTGAAGCTTTCTTT.

The CDR3 coding sequence is TGTGCCAGCAGCTTAGGGAACTTCAGGGTAGCGGGCACAGATACGCAGTATTTT. Its translation: CASSLGNFRVAGTDTQYF. The V gene is TRBV11-2, the J gene TRBJ2-3, with D possibly matching TRBD2 (6 bases). This CDR3 is built from 18 residues. In germline, CDR1 is SGHAT, CDR2 FQNNGV. V lost 1 base and J 1 base, leaving 18 bases between the germline ends.

This chain uses TRBV5-6 with TRBJ1-1; D might be TRBD1 (5 bases). CDR1 and CDR2 (germline): SGHDT, YYEEEE. CDR3 length: 19 residues. V was pared by 3 bases and J by 0 bases, with 24 bases between. The CDR3 is CASSWLGVQGGFMNTEAFF. The CDR3 nucleotides read TGTGCCAGCAGCTGGCTTGGTGTGCAGGGAGGATTTATGAACACTGAAGCTTTCTTT.

This rearrangement joins TRBV6-4 to TRBJ2-2; possible D gene TRBD2, 5 bases. The CDR3 has 14 amino acids. Trimming pared 5 bases from V and 5 bases from J, leaving 12 bases between. Per the germline V gene, CDR1 is MRHNA and CDR2 is SNTAGT. The CDR3, as DNA: TGTGCCAGCAGTAACGAGGGTTTTACCGGGGAGCTGTTTTTT. Translation gives CASSNEGFTGELFF.

The rearrangement joins TRBV7-2 to TRBJ1-5, with 7 bases that match TRBD1. V was pared by 1 base and J by 3 bases, with 6 bases of the junction left unmatched. Germline V gene sequence: CDR1 SGHTA, CDR2 FQGNSA. This CDR3 is built from 16 residues. CDR3 residues: CASSLVGGQNNQPQHF. The CDR3 coding sequence is TGTGCCAGCAGCTTAGTGGGGGGACAGAACAATCAGCCCCAGCATTTT.

The chain carries TRBV30 and TRBJ2-4; 9 bases are shared with TRBD1. Germline V gene data show CDR1 as GTSNPN and CDR2 as SVGIG (reference sequence). The CDR3 extends over 12 amino acids. V shed 5 bases and J 7 bases; nucleotides not matched to a gene: 3. CDR3 sequence: CAWDRGVNIQYF. The CDR3 bases are TGTGCCTGGGACAGGGGGGTCAACATTCAGTACTTC. Full variable domain (rest looked up from reference TRBV30 and TRBJ2-4): SQTIHQWPATLVQPVGSPLSLECTVEGTSNPNLYWYRQAAGRGLQLLFYSVGIGQISSEVPQNLSASRPQDRQFILSSKKLLLSDSGFYLCAWDRGVNIQYFGAGTRLSVL.